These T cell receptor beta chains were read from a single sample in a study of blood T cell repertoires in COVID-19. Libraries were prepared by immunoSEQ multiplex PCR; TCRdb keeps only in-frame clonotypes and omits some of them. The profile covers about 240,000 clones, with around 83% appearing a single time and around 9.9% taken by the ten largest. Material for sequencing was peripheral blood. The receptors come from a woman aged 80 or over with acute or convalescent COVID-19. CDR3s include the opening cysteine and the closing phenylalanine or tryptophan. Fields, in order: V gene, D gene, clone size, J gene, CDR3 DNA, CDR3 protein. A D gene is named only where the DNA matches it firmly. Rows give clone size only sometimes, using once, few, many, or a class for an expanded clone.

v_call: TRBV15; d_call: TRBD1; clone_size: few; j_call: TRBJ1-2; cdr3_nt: TGTGCCACCAGGCGGGACAGCAATACCTATGGCTACACCTTC; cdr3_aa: CATRRDSNTYGYTF
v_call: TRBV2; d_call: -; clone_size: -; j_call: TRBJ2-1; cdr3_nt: TGTGCCAGCAGTGAAACAGGGATTGGCAATGAGCAGTTCTTC; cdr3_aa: CASSETGIGNEQFF
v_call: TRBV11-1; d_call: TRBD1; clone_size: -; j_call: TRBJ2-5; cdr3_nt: TGTGCCAGCAGCCCATTGGGACAGGGCGAGACCCAGTACTTC; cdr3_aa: CASSPLGQGETQYF
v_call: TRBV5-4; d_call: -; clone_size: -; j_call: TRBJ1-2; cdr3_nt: TGTGCCAGCAGCTCCAGGGATATCACGGTTGGCTACACCTTC; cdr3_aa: CASSSRDITVGYTF
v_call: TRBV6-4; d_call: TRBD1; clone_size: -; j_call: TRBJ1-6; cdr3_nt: TGTGCCAGCAGTGCTTCCGGGACAGGGCTGAATAATTCACCCCTCCACTTT; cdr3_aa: CASSASGTGLNNSPLHF
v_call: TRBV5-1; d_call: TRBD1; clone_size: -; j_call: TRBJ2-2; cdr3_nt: TGCGCCAGCAGAATAGACAGGGTCGACACCGGGGAGCTGTTTTTT; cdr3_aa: CASRIDRVDTGELFF
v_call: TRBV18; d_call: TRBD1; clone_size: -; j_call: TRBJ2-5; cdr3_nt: TGTGCCAGCTCACCAACTACAGGGGTCAAAGAGACCCAGTACTTC; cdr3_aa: CASSPTTGVKETQYF
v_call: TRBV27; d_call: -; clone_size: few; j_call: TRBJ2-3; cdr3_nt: TGTGCCAGCAGTTTAAGTGGGGGGGATACGCAGTATTTT; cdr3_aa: CASSLSGGDTQYF
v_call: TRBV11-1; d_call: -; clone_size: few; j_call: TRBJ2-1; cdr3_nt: TGTGCCAGCAGCTTATTCGGCGGAAACAATGAGCAGTTCTTC; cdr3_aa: CASSLFGGNNEQFF
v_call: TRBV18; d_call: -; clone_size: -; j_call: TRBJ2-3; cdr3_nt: TGTGCCAGCTCCGGGAGCGGGCGACCATCAACAGATACGCAGTATTTT; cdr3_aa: CASSGSGRPSTDTQYF
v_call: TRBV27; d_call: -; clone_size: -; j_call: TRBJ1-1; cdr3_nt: TGTGCCAGCAGTTTAACGGTCTCAGGGGCTACGCAAGCTTTCTTT; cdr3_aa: CASSLTVSGATQAFF
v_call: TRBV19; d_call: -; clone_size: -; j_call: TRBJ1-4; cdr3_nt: TGTGCCAGTAGAGCGGTGGCAACTAATGAAAAACTGTTTTTT; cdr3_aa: CASRAVATNEKLFF
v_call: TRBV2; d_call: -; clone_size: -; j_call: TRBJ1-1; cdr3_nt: TGTGCCAGCAGGACCCGACGGGAGAACACTGAAGCTTTCTTT; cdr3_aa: CASRTRRENTEAFF
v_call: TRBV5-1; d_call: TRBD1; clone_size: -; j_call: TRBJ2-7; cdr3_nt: TGCGCCAGCAGAGCAGGGACAGGCTACTACGAGCAGTACTTC; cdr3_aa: CASRAGTGYYEQYF
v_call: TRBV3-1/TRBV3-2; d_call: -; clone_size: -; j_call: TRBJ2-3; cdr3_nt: TGTGCCAGCAGCCAACCCGGGACTGGAAGACGGACAGATACGCAGTATTTT; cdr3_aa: CASSQPGTGRRTDTQYF
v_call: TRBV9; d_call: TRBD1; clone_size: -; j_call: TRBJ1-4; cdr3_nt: TGTGCCAGCAGCGCAGGTGGACAGGCAACTAATGAAAAACTGTTTTTT; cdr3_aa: CASSAGGQATNEKLFF
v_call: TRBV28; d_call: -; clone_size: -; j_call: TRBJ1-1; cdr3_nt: TGTGCCAGCAGTGACGGCGGGCAAACGGGCACTGAAGCTTTCTTT; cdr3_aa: CASSDGGQTGTEAFF
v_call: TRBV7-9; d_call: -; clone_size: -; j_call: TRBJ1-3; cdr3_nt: TGTGCCAGCAGCCCCCCAGGGCCCAACTCTGGAAACACCATATATTTT; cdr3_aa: CASSPPGPNSGNTIYF
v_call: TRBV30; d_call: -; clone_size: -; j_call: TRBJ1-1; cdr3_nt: TGTGCCTGGAGGGGGGGAGCTGGTAGGGGACCGAACACTGAAGCTTTCTTT; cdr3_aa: CAWRGGAGRGPNTEAFF
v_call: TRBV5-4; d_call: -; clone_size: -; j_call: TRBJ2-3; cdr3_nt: TGTGCCAGCAGCTTGTCAGCAGATACGCAGTATTTT; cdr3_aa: CASSLSADTQYF
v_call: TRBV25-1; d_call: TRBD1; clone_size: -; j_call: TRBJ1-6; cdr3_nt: TGTGCCAGCAGTGAGTCCAGGGGGCTGAGGTCACCCCTCCACTTT; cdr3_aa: CASSESRGLRSPLHF
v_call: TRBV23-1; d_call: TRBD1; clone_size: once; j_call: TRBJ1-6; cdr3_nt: TGCGCCAGCAGTCAATCCTTGGGACAGGGACATCCACCCCTCCACTTT; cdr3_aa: CASSQSLGQGHPPLHF
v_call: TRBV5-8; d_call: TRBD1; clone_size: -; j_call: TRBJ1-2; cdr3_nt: TGTGCCAGCAGCAGGACAGGGCCGCTGGGCTACACCTTC; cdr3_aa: CASSRTGPLGYTF
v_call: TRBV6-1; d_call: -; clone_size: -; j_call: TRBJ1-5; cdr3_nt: TGTGCCAGCAGTGAGTGGGCAGGGGCAGGGCCCCAGCATTTT; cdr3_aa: CASSEWAGAGPQHF
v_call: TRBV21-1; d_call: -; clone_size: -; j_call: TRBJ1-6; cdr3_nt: TGTGCCAGCAGCAAAGCGCGGAGTAAAGCCTATAATTCACCCCTCCACTTT; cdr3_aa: CASSKARSKAYNSPLHF
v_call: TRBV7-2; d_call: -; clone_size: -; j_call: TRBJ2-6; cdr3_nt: TGTGCCAGCAGCCCGACCGGGATGCCCTTTAGTGGGGCCAACGTCCTGACTTTC; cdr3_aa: CASSPTGMPFSGANVLTF
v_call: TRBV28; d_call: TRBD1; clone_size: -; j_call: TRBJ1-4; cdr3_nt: TGTGCCAGCAGTTTATTGAGACAGGGGCTAGCAACTAATGAAAAACTGTTTTTT; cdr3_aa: CASSLLRQGLATNEKLFF
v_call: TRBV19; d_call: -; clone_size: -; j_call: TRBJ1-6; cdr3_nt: TGTGCCAGTAGTCTCCGCCGGGTTGATAATTCACCCCTCCACTTT; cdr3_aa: CASSLRRVDNSPLHF
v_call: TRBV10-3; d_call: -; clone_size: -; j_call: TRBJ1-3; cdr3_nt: TGTGCCATCAGTGAGTCGCGGCTCAACTCTGGAAACACCATATATTTT; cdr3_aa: CAISESRLNSGNTIYF
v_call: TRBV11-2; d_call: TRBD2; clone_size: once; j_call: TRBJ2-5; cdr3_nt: TGTGCCAGCAGCACCAGACTAGCGGGGGAGCAAGAGACCCAGTACTTC; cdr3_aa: CASSTRLAGEQETQYF
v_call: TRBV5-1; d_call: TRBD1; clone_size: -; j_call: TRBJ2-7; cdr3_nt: TGCGCCAGCAGCTTGGCGATGCAGGGGGAGCGCGAGCAGTACTTC; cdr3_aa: CASSLAMQGEREQYF
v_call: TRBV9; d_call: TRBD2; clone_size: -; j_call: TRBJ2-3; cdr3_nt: TGTGCCAGCAGCGTAGGAACTAGCGGGGGGGCCCCAGATACGCAGTATTTT; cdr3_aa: CASSVGTSGGAPDTQYF